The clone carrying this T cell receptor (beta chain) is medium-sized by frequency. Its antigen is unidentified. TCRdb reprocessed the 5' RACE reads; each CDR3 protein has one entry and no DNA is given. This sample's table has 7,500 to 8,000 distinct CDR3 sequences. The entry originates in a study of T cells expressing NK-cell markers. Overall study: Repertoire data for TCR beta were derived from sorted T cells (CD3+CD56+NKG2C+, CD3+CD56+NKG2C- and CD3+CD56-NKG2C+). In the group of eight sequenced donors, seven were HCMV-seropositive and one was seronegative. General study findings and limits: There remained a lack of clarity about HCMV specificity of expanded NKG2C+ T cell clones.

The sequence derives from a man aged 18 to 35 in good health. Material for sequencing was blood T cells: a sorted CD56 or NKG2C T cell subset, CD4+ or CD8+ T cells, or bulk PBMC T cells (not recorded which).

The CDR3 here is CASSWISPGGVAPNTGELFF. The gene calls are TRBV5-1 and TRBJ2-2; TCRdb's D gene call, TRBD2, goes unchecked for lack of DNA. Looked up from germline, CDR1 is SGHRS and CDR2 is YFSETQ. There are 20 residues in the CDR3.